This T cell receptor (beta chain) was found in a study of T cells in Graves' hyperthyroidism and ophthalmopathy. Amplified TCR beta CDR3 regions derived from RNA transcripts. HTBI primers were used for first-round RT-PCR of the TCR CDR3. TCRdb re-called the multiplex PCR reads with MiXCR, one entry per CDR3 protein. The table records a few hundred thousand distinct CDR3 sequences, around 14% of them present only once. This clonotype was found many times. What was sequenced was blood. This sequence was found in a woman under 30 with Graves' hyperthyroidism.

The CDR3 protein is CASSAIAREGETQYF. In DNA form, the CDR3 reads TGTGCCAGCAGTGCAATAGCCAGGGAAGGGGAGACCCAGTACTTC. The V gene is TRBV2, the J gene TRBJ2-5; D perhaps matches TRBD1 (5 bases). The V gene lost 4 bases and the J gene lost 5 bases, with 17 bases spanning the gap. This CDR3 contains 15 residues. Germline CDR1 SNHLY, CDR2 FYNNEI. The entire variable domain, with the rest obtained from reference TRBV2 and TRBJ2-5, is as follows: EPEVTQTPSHQVTQMGQEVILRCVPISNHLYFYWYRQILGQKVEFLVSFYNNEISEKSEIFDDQFSVERPDGSNFTLKIRSTKLEDSAMYFCASSAIAREGETQYFGPGTRLLVL.